This T cell receptor (beta chain) was found in a study of CD8+CD57+ T cells in acquired aplastic anemia. Study-level information: Average CD4+ read depth in healthy donors was around 11 million reads.

Using genomic DNA as the template, TCR beta VDJ and CDR3 profiling was carried out. Each CDR3 protein gets one entry after TCRdb re-called the reads with MiXCR. In the table there are tens of thousands of distinct CDR3 sequences, approximately 46% of which are singletons. V trimming: 4 bases; J trimming: 6 bases; junction bases outside the gene matches: 7. The germline CDR1 and CDR2 sequences are SGHTA and FQGNSA. This CDR3 comprises 14 residues. The chain links TRBV7-2 to TRBJ2-7; 9 positions agree with TRBD1. The sequence was obtained from a human donor in good health, serving as a control. Input material: sorted CD4+, CD8+, or CD8+CD57+ T cells (not recorded which) from PBMCs. CDR3 sequence: CASSSGTGLFEQYF. Written as DNA, the CDR3 is TGTGCCAGCAGCTCCGGGACAGGGCTGTTCGAGCAGTACTTC.